This passage covers 17 T cell receptor beta chains from one sample sequenced in a study of control samples from healthy donors and cancer patients. Sequencing was performed with immunoSEQ multiplex PCR; in TCRdb, only in-frame clones are kept and a portion is missing. The profile shows around 180,000 clones, 88% of them singletons. The specimen was blood. These receptor sequences come from a woman between 25 and 40 years old in good health.

The rearrangement links TRBV7-9 to TRBJ1-1; D is perhaps TRBD1 (6 bases). Looked up from germline, CDR1 is SEHNR and CDR2 is FQNEAQ (reference sequence). The CDR3 is made up of 12 amino acids. V lost 1 base and J lost 10, with 10 bases in between. CDR3 sequence: CASSLEGGVAFF. For the CDR3, the DNA is TGTGCCAGCAGCTTAGAAGGGGGGGTAGCTTTCTTT. The full variable domain, its missing parts supplied by reference TRBV7-9 and TRBJ1-1, is DTGVSQNPRHKITKRGQNVTFRCDPISEHNRLYWYRQTLGQGPEFLTYFQNEAQLEKSRLLSDRFSAERPKGSFSTLEIQRTEQGDSAMYLCASSLEGGVAFFGQGTRLTVV.

The chain carries TRBV28 and TRBJ1-5, with 9 bases fitting TRBD1. The CDR3 is 15 amino acids. J was trimmed by 6 bases and V by 4 bases; bases with no gene match: 7. In germline, CDR1 is MDHEN, CDR2 SYDVKM. Written as DNA, the CDR3 is TGTGCCAGCAGTTCCCCCGGGACAGGGATTCAGCCCCAGCATTTT. This sequence encodes CASSSPGTGIQPQHF.

The chain has TRBV27 and TRBJ1-1; D might be TRBD1 (6 bases). V was cut by 6 bases and J by 4 bases, with 12 bases left in between. Germline assignment: CDR1 MNHEY and CDR2 SMNVEV (reference sequence). The length of the CDR3 is 13 residues. The CDR3 nucleotides are TGTGCCAGCAGAAGGGGGGTAGGCACTGAAGCTTTCTTT. The encoded protein is CASRRGVGTEAFF.

This clone was counted between two and nine times. DNA for the CDR3: TGTGCCAGCAGCTTAGCGGCTGGACTAAAACACGAGCAGTACTTC. Residues: CASSLAAGLKHEQYF. The rearrangement joins TRBV7-9 to TRBJ2-7; possibly TRBD2 for D (6 bases). The CDR3 length is 15 residues. The germline gives CDR1 SEHNR, CDR2 FQNEAQ (reference sequence). The V end was cut by 0 bases, the J end by 5 bases, with 14 bases between.

A remark on this clone: The same CDR3 can be traced to other DNA sequences in this sample. The chain employs TRBV5-1 and TRBJ2-5; the D is unclear. The length of the CDR3 is 11 residues. Germline CDR1 SGHRS, CDR2 YFSETQ. Trimming shortened V by 3 bases and J by 1 base, and 1 base separated the two germline ends. CDR3 in DNA: TGCGCCAGCAGCTCCCAAGAGACCCAGTACTTC. Translation gives CASSSQETQYF.

V usage is TRBV5-4 and J usage is TRBJ2-5; 10 positions match TRBD2. CDR1 SGHNT and CDR2 YYREEE come from the germline V gene (reference sequence). This CDR3 comprises 14 residues. The ends lost 7 bases at V and 4 bases at J; junction bases unmatched: 7. The CDR3 nucleotides are TGTGCCAGCGGTGGGGGACTAGCGCCAGAGACCCAGTACTTC. This sequence encodes CASGGGLAPETQYF.

This clone showed up just once. The V gene is TRBV5-6, the J gene TRBJ1-3; D not resolved. The germline V gene encodes CDR1 SGHDT and CDR2 YYEEEE. The CDR3 runs to 15 residues. The V gene lost 0 bases and the J gene lost 3 bases, with 10 bases spanning the gap. The CDR3 nucleotides read TGTGCCAGCAGCTTGGTGGGGAAAGGTGGAAACACCATATATTTT. It encodes CASSLVGKGGNTIYF.

The V call is TRBV5-1, the J call TRBJ2-7, with 8 bases fitting TRBD1. Germline V gene lookup returns CDR1 SGHRS and CDR2 YFSETQ. The V segment lost 4 bases and the J segment 6 bases; nucleotides outside the gene matches: 9. CDR3 length: 14 amino acids. The chain's CDR3 is CASSRGTTGVEQYF. CDR3 nucleotide sequence: TGCGCCAGCAGCAGGGGAACGACAGGGGTCGAGCAGTACTTC.

This clone was observed a single time. The chain has TRBV6-5 and TRBJ2-2, with TRBD1 identical over 8 bases. This CDR3 spans 14 amino acids. The germline V gene has CDR1 MNHEY and CDR2 SVGAGI. After removal of 11 bases from V and 4 bases from J, the junction contained 9 bases not matched to a gene. CDR3 residues: CAVGGQAVTGELFF. The CDR3 DNA reads as TGTGCCGTGGGGGGACAGGCGGTCACCGGGGAGCTGTTTTTT.

The chain combines TRBV4-2 with TRBJ1-1; TRBD1 matches at 11 bases. CDR1 is LGHNA and CDR2 is YNFKEQ in the germline V gene. V gave up 5 bases and J gave up 2 bases; unmatched junction bases: 4. The CDR3 sequence is 15 residues long. CDR3 nucleotide sequence: TGTGCCAGCAGCGAAGGGACAGGGGGAAACACTGAAGCTTTCTTT. Translation gives CASSEGTGGNTEAFF.

The chain employs TRBV28 and TRBJ2-3; the D gene is possibly TRBD2 (6 bases). The CDR3 consists of 13 residues. Germline CDR1 reads MDHEN; CDR2 reads SYDVKM. Trimming cost V 3 bases and J 4 bases, with 8 bases left between them. The CDR3 loop reads CASSFGGADTQYF. The CDR3 DNA sequence: TGTGCCAGCAGTTTCGGGGGTGCAGATACGCAGTATTTT.

V and J are TRBV24-1 and TRBJ1-1; weak D call: TRBD1 (5 bases). CDR1 KGHDR and CDR2 SFDVKD come from the germline V gene. V was trimmed by 4 bases and J by 6 bases, leaving 11 bases between them. The CDR3 has 13 residues. Written as DNA, the CDR3 is TGTGCCACCAGTGAGAACGGCAGGGCTGAAGCTTTCTTT. Translating gives CATSENGRAEAFF.

This clone was seen only once. This chain uses TRBV7-9 with TRBJ2-5, with D unresolved. The V and J ends lost 5 bases and 2 bases respectively, with 3 bases between them. The CDR3 is 11 residues long. Germline loops: CDR1 SEHNR, CDR2 FQNEAQ (reference sequence). In DNA form, the CDR3 reads TGTGCCAGCAGCAAACAAGAGACCCAGTACTTC. Protein sequence: CASSKQETQYF.

This chain joins TRBV12-3 or TRBV12-4 and TRBJ2-1; D remains unclear. V was trimmed by 7 bases and J by 4 bases, leaving 5 bases between them. CDR3 length: 11 residues. The CDR3 bases are TGTGCCAGCAATACGTACAATGAGCAGTTCTTC. Its translation: CASNTYNEQFF.

The rearrangement uses TRBV5-4 and TRBJ2-6; D remains unclear. Germline V gives CDR1 SGHNT, CDR2 YYREEE (reference sequence). The V end lost 3 bases, the J end lost 3 bases, and 7 bases lay between the germline ends. The CDR3 is made up of 14 amino acids. This CDR3 reads CASSSESGANVLTF. CDR3 nucleotide sequence: TGTGCCAGCAGCTCGGAGAGTGGGGCCAACGTCCTGACTTTC.

This clone was observed a handful of times. The chain uses TRBV29-1 and TRBJ2-5; D ambiguous. CDR1 is SQVTM and CDR2 is ANQGSEA in the germline V gene. CDR3 size: 13 residues. The ends were cut back, 1 base at V and 1 base at J, with 7 bases in the middle. This CDR3 reads CSVEVNSQETQYF. The CDR3 DNA follows: TGCAGCGTTGAAGTAAACTCCCAAGAGACCCAGTACTTC. The whole variable domain, remainder taken from reference TRBV29-1 and TRBJ2-5, is SAVISQKPSRDICQRGTSLTIQCQVDSQVTMMFWYRQQPGQSLTLIATANQGSEATYESGFVIDKFPISRPNLTFSTLTVSNMSPEDSSIYLCSVEVNSQETQYFGPGTRLLVL.

V usage is TRBV3-1 (or the pseudogene TRBV3-2) and J usage is TRBJ2-1, with 7 bases fitting TRBD2. From germline, CDR1 is LGHDT and CDR2 YNNKEL (reference sequence). Trimming took 5 bases from V and 8 from J; bases not matched to a gene: 18. The CDR3 runs to 17 residues. The CDR3 DNA follows: TGTGCCAGCAGCGGGGGATATGGGAGGGCTAATTCCTATGAGCAGTTCTTC. Translation: CASSGGYGRANSYEQFF.